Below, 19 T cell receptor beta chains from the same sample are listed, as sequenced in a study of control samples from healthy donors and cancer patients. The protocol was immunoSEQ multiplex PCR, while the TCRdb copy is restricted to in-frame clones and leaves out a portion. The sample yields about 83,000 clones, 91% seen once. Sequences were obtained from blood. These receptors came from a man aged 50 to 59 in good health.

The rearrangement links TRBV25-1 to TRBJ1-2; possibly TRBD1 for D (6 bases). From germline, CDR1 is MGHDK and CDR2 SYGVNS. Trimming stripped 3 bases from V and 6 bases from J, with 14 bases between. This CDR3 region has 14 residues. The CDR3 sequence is CASSEVGAENGYTF. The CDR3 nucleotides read TGTGCCAGCAGTGAGGTGGGGGCGGAAAATGGCTACACCTTC.

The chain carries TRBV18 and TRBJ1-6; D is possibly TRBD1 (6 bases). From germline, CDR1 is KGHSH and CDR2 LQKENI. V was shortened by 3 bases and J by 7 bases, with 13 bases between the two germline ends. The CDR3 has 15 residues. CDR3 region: CASSPRTEGNSPLHF. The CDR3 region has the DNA TGTGCCAGCTCACCTCGGACAGAAGGAAATTCACCCCTCCACTTT.

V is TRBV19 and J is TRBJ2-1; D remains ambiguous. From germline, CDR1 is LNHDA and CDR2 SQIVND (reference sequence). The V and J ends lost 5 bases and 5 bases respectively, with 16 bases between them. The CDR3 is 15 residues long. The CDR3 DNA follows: TGTGCCAGTAGTTCTCAGACATGGTCGGACAATGAGCAGTTCTTC. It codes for CASSSQTWSDNEQFF.

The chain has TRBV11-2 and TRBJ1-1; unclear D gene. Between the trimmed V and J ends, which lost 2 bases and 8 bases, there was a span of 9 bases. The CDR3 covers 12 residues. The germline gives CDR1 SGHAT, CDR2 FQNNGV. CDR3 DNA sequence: TGTGCCAGCAGCTTATCGGGGATGGAAGCTTTCTTT. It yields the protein CASSLSGMEAFF.

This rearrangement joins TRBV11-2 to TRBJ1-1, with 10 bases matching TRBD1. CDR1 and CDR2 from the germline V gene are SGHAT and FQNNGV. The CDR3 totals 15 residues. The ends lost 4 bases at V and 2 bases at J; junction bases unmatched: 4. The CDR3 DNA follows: TGTGCCAGCAGCTCGACAGGGGGCGGAAACACTGAAGCTTTCTTT. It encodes CASSSTGGGNTEAFF.

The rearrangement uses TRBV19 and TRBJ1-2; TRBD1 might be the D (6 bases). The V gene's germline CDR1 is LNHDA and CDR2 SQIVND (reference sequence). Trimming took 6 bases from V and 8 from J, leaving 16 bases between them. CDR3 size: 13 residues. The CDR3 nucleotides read TGTGCCAGTAGCAACAGGGTAGCTCAGGGCTACACCTTC. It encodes CASSNRVAQGYTF.

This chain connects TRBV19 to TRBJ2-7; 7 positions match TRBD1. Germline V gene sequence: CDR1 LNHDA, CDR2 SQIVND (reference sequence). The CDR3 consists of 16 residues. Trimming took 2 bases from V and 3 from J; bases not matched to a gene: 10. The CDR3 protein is CASSISPGQRDYEQYF. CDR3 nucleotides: TGTGCCAGTAGTATATCTCCGGGACAGAGAGACTACGAGCAGTACTTC.

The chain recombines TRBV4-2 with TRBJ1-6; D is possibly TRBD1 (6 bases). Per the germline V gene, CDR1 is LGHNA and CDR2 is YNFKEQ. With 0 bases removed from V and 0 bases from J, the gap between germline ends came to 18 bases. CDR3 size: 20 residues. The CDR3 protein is CASSQDRGRGRGSYNSPLHF. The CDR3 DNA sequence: TGTGCCAGCAGCCAAGATAGGGGGAGAGGAAGAGGCTCCTATAATTCACCCCTCCACTTT.

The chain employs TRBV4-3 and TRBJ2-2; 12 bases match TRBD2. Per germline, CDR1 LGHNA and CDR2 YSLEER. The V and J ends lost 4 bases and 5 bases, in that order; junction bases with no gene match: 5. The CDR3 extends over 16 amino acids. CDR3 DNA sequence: TGCGCCAGCAGCCCCCGACTAGCGGGGGCAACCGGGGAGCTGTTTTTT. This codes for CASSPRLAGATGELFF.

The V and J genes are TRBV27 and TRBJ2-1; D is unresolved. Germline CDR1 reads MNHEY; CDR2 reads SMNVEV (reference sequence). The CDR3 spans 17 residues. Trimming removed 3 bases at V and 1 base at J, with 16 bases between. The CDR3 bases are TGTGCCAGCAGTTTCTCGGAATACTTCGGATCCTACAATGAGCAGTTCTTC. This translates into CASSFSEYFGSYNEQFF.

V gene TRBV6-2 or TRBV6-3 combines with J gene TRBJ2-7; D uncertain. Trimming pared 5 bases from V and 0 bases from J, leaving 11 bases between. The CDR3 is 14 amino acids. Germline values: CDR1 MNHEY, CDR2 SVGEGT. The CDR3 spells CASSHNTVSYEQYF. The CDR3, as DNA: TGTGCCAGCAGTCACAACACGGTCTCCTACGAGCAGTACTTC.

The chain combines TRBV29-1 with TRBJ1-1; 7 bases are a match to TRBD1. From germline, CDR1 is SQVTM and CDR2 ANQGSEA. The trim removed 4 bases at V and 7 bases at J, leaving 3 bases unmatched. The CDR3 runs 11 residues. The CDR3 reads CSVVRGNEAFF. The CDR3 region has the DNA TGCAGCGTTGTCAGGGGGAATGAAGCTTTCTTT.

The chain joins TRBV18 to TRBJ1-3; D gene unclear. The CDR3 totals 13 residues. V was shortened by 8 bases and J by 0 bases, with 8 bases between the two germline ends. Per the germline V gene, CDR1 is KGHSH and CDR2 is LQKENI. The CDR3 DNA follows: TGTGCCAGCCCAGCGGACTCTGGAAACACCATATATTTT. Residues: CASPADSGNTIYF.

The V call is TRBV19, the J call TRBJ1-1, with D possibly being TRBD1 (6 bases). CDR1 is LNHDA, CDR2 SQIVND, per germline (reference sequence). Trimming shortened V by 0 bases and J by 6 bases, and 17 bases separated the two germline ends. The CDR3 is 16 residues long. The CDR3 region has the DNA TGTGCCAGTAGTATAGATGTGGGGGGCGCGGCTCCTGAAGCTTTCTTT. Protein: CASSIDVGGAAPEAFF.

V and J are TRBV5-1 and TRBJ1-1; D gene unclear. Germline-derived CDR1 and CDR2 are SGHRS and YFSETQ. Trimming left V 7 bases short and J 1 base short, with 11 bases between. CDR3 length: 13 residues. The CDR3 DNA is TGCGCCAGCGCGAGGCAGGCGAACACTGAAGCTTTCTTT. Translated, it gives CASARQANTEAFF.

The CDR3 loop reads CASTVTGEAFF. CDR3 nucleotide sequence: TGTGCCAGCACCGTGACAGGCGAAGCTTTCTTT. The chain joins TRBV6-6 to TRBJ1-1; D perhaps matches TRBD1 (6 bases). V was cut by 7 bases and J by 8 bases, with 11 bases left in between. CDR1 and CDR2 (germline): MNHNY, SVGAGI (reference sequence). The length of the CDR3 is 11 residues.

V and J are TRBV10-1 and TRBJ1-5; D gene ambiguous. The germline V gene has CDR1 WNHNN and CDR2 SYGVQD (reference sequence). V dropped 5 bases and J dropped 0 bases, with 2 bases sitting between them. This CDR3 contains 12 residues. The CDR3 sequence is CASSNSNQPQHF. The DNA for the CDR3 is TGCGCCAGCAGTAATAGCAATCAGCCCCAGCATTTT.

The CDR3, as DNA: TGTGCCAGTAGCTCGGACAGGGTAGAAGATGGTAGCAATCAGCCCCAGCATTTT. Amino acids: CASSSDRVEDGSNQPQHF. This chain joins TRBV19 and TRBJ1-5; TRBD1 matches at 8 bases. This CDR3 contains 18 residues. J lost 0 bases, V lost 6 bases, and 13 bases had no gene match. Germline V gene data show CDR1 as LNHDA and CDR2 as SQIVND (reference sequence).

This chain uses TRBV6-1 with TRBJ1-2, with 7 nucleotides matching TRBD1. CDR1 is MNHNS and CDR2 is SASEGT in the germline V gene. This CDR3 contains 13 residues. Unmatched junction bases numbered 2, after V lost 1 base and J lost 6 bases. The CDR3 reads CASSEEGAHGYTF. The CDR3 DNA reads TGTGCCAGCAGTGAAGAGGGGGCGCATGGCTACACCTTC.